This T cell receptor (beta chain) is from a study of T cell responses to AZD1222 COVID-19 vaccine. Produced via immunoSEQ multiplex PCR; TCRdb's table is partial and in-frame only. The table includes 150,000 to 200,000 clones, 87% detected once. This CDR3 has 12 amino acids. V lost 1 base to trimming and J lost 4 bases, with 6 bases between them. In germline, CDR1 is SGHRS, CDR2 YFSETQ. The receptor's source is an adult in good health. Sequences were derived from peripheral blood, sampled on day 0 of MenACWY control vaccination. The chain combines TRBV5-1 with TRBJ2-7; no clear D. The CDR3: CASSLTGYEQYF. CDR3 nucleotide sequence: TGCGCCAGCAGCTTGACCGGGTACGAGCAGTACTTC.